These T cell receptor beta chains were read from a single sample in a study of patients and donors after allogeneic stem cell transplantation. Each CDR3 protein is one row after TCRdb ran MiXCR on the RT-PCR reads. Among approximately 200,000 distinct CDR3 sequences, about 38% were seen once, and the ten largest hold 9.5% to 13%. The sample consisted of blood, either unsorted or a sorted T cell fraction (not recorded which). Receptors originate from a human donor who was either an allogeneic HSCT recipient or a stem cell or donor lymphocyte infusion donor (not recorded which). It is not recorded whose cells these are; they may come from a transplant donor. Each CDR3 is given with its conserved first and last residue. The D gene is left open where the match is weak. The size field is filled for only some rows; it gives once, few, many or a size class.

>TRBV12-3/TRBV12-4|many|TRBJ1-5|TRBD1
CASSPGTDSPQHF
TGTGCCAGCAGCCCCGGGACAGACTCGCCCCAGCATTTT
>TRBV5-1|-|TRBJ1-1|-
CASSTRPPGANTEAFF
TGCGCCAGCAGCACCCGCCCACCAGGGGCTAACACTGAAGCTTTCTTT
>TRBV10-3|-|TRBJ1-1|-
CAITPDSNTEAFF
TGTGCCATCACCCCGGATAGTAACACTGAAGCTTTCTTT
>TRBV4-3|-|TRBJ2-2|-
CASSRAQLGTGELFF
TGCGCCAGCAGCAGGGCCCAGCTCGGCACCGGGGAGCTGTTTTTT
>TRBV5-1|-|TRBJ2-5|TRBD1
CASSAFDRGHETQYF
TGCGCCAGCAGCGCCTTCGACAGGGGGCATGAGACCCAGTACTTC
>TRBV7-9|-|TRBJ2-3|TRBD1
CASSLDRGPTDTQYF
TGTGCCAGCAGTCTCGACAGGGGGCCTACAGATACGCAGTATTTT
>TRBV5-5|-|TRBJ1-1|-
CASSLAEQRLGNTEAFF
TGTGCCAGCAGCTTGGCCGAGCAGAGGCTCGGGAACACTGAAGCTTTCTTT
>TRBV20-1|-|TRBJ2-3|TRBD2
CSASTGGTDTQYF
TGCAGTGCCTCAACGGGGGGAACAGATACGCAGTATTTT
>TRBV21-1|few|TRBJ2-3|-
CASSKASGLLTDTQYF
TGTGCCAGCAGCAAAGCCTCGGGGTTACTCACAGATACGCAGTATTTT
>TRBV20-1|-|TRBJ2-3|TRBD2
CSASFPSGGASTDTQYF
TGCAGTGCTAGTTTCCCTAGCGGGGGGGCTAGCACAGATACGCAGTATTTT
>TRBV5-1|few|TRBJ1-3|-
CASSSNSLNREDTIYF
TGCGCCAGCAGCTCAAACTCTCTCAACCGGGAGGACACCATATATTTT
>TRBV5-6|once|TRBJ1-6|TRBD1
CASSLGDRDSLQGSF
TGTGCCAGCAGCTTGGGGGACCGGGACAGCCTTCAAGGGAGCTTT
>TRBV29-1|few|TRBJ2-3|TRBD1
CSVQGAPLTDTQYF
TGCAGCGTACAGGGGGCACCACTCACAGATACGCAGTATTTT
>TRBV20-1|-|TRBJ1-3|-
CSASGAYSGNTIYF
TGCAGTGCTAGCGGGGCCTACTCTGGAAACACCATATATTTT
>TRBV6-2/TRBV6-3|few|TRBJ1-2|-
CASASYGRNYGYTF
TGTGCCAGTGCTAGCTACGGGCGTAACTATGGCTACACCTTC
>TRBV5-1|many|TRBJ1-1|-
CASSLEGVTEAFF
TGCGCCAGCAGCTTAGAAGGGGTGACTGAAGCTTTCTTT
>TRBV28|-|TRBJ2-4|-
CASLRGNIQYF
TGTGCCAGCCTTCGGGGAAACATTCAGTACTTC
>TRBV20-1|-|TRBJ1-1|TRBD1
CSARVGQRRTEAFF
TGCAGTGCTAGAGTGGGACAGAGAAGGACTGAAGCTTTCTTT
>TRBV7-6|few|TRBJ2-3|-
CASSFRAWGGGDTQYF
TGTGCCAGCAGCTTCAGGGCGTGGGGTGGTGGAGATACGCAGTATTTT
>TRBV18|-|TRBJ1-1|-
CASSPAGERYTEAFF
TGTGCCAGCTCACCAGCGGGGGAGCGTTACACTGAAGCTTTCTTT
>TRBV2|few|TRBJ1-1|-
CASSGDRNTEAFF
TGTGCCAGCAGTGGAGACAGGAACACTGAAGCTTTCTTT
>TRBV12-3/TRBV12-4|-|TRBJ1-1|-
CASSRTWSEAFF
TGTGCCAGCAGTCGGACATGGAGTGAAGCTTTCTTT
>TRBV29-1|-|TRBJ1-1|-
CSVRRARGNTEAFF
TGCAGCGTAAGGCGGGCCAGGGGGAACACTGAAGCTTTCTTT
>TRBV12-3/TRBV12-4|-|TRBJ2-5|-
CASNRGVETQYF
TGTGCCAGCAACCGAGGGGTGGAGACCCAGTACTTC
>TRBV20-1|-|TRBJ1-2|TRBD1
CSASVQGSPYGYTF
TGCAGTGCTAGTGTACAGGGGTCGCCCTATGGCTACACCTTC
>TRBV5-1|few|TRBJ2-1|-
CASSLAAGSSYNEQFF
TGCGCCAGCAGCTTGGCCGCGGGTAGCTCCTACAATGAGCAGTTCTTC
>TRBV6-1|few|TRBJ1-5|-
CASSGTPSNQPQHF
TGTGCCAGCAGTGGGACACCTAGCAATCAGCCCCAGCATTTT
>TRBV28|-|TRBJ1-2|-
CASSSNPGPNYGYTF
TGTGCCAGCAGTTCGAATCCGGGGCCTAACTATGGCTACACCTTC
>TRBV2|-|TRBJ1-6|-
CASRGTRNSPLHF
TGTGCCAGCAGGGGGACGCGGAATTCACCCCTCCACTTT
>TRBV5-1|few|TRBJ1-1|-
CASSPSYTGRQNTEAFF
TGCGCCAGCAGCCCGTCCTACACCGGACGGCAGAACACTGAAGCTTTCTTT
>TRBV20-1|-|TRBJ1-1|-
CSARYGGPNTEAFF
TGCAGTGCTAGGTACGGCGGCCCGAACACTGAAGCTTTCTTT
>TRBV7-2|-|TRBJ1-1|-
CASSPSVSRNTEAFF
TGTGCCAGCAGCCCAAGCGTAAGCAGGAACACTGAAGCTTTCTTT
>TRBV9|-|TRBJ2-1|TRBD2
CASSVTSGAINEQFF
TGTGCCAGCAGCGTAACTAGCGGGGCTATAAATGAGCAGTTCTTC
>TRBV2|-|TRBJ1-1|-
CASSEQRSPNEAFF
TGTGCCAGCAGTGAACAGCGGTCCCCTAATGAAGCTTTCTTT
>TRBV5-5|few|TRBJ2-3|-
CASSLGSSEQYF
TGTGCCAGCAGCCTTGGATCGTCAGAACAGTATTTT
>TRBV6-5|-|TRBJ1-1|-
CASSYLAGENTEAFF
TGTGCCAGCAGTTACCTCGCGGGGGAGAACACTGAAGCTTTCTTT
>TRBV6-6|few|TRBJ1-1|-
CAAFGAFF
TGTGCCGCCTTCGGAGCTTTCTTT
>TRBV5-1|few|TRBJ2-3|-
CASSSSSARTDTQYF
TGCGCCAGCAGCTCATCTAGCGCCAGAACAGATACGCAGTATTTT
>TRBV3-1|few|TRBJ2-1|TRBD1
CASSPRQGSSEFF
TGTGCCAGCAGCCCGAGACAGGGTAGCAGTGAGTTCTTC
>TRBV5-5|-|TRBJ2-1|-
CASSMGLSYNEQFF
TGTGCCAGCAGCATGGGACTGAGCTACAATGAGCAGTTCTTC
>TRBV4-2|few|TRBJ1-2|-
CASSQDPRRTNYGYTF
TGTGCCAGCAGCCAAGATCCTAGGAGAACTAACTATGGCTACACCTTC
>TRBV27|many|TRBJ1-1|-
CASSEWGLNTEAFF
TGTGCCAGCAGCGAGTGGGGCCTGAACACTGAAGCTTTCTTT
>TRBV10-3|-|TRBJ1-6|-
CAISRGANNSPLHF
TGTGCCATCAGTCGGGGGGCGAATAATTCACCCCTCCACTTT
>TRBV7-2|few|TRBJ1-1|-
CASSTRLLTEAFF
TGTGCCAGCAGCACAAGGCTTCTTACTGAAGCTTTCTTT
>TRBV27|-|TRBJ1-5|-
CASSLLGGGQPQHF
TGTGCCAGCAGTTTATTAGGGGGAGGTCAGCCCCAGCATTTT
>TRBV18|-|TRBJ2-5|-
CASSPMAPLETQYF
TGTGCCAGCTCACCAATGGCTCCCCTGGAGACCCAGTACTTC
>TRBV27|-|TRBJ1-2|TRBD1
CASSMKGASYGYTF
TGTGCCAGCAGTATGAAGGGGGCGTCCTATGGCTACACCTTC
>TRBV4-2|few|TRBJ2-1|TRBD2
CASTPGGAPSNEQFF
TGTGCCAGCACCCCCGGGGGGGCCCCGTCCAATGAGCAGTTCTTC
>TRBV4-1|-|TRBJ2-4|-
CASSQDPGQRGTDIQYF
TGCGCCAGCAGCCAAGATCCGGGCCAACGGGGTACTGACATTCAGTACTTC
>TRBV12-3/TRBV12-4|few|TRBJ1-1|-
CASSHLTVEAFF
TGTGCCAGCAGTCACTTGACTGTGGAAGCTTTCTTT
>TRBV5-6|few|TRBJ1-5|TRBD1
CASSPGTGGGQPQHF
TGTGCCAGCAGCCCAGGGACAGGGGGTGGTCAGCCCCAGCATTTT
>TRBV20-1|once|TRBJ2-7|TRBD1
CSARGVNRGEQYF
TGCAGTGCTAGAGGCGTGAACAGGGGCGAGCAGTACTTC
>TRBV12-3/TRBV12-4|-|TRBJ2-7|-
CASSPDGSYEQYF
TGTGCCAGCAGTCCAGACGGATCCTACGAGCAGTACTTC
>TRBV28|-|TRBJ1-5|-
CASSLRQGHQPQHF
TGTGCCAGCAGTTTAAGGCAGGGGCATCAGCCCCAGCATTTT
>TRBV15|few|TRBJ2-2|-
CATSGVGKSGELFF
TGTGCCACTTCAGGCGTGGGAAAGTCCGGGGAGCTGTTTTTT
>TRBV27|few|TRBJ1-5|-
CASSFRRGQPQHF
TGTGCCAGCAGTTTCAGGCGTGGTCAGCCCCAGCATTTT
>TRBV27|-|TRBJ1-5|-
CASSSPGEGGFNQPQHF
TGTGCCAGCAGTTCCCCTGGGGAGGGAGGGTTCAATCAGCCCCAGCATTTT